The entry that follows covers one T cell receptor beta chain sequence. Its antigen is as yet unknown. TCR sequencing used cDNA made by reverse transcription of extracted RNA. Measured with immunoSEQ multiplex PCR; TCRdb has only the in-frame clones, and not every one. The sample records about 140,000 clones, about 47% being singletons. The source of the sample is a study of CD8+ T cells in alopecia areata. Study in general: Patients received oral tofacitinib, 5 to 10 mg twice daily, for moderate-to-severe alopecia areata. Whole-study findings and limits: Higher clonality and more expanded CD8+ clones appeared in lesional than normal scalp.

Both peripheral blood and punch biopsies of lesional scalp skin were obtained from patients who had alopecia areata. PBMCs served as the source from which CD4+ and CD8+ T cells were sorted. The TCR comes from a human donor with alopecia areata. The sample in question was CD4+ T cells sorted from blood, obtained at week 0.

Here the CDR3 reads CASSLAPGVNYGYTF. CDR3 nucleotide sequence: TGTGCCAGCAGCTTGGCCCCAGGGGTTAACTATGGCTACACCTTC. The V and J genes are TRBV5-6 and TRBJ1-2, with a possible D match to TRBD1 (6 bases). Trimming left V 0 bases short and J 1 base short, with 10 bases between. There are 15 residues in the CDR3. Germline CDR1 is SGHDT and CDR2 is YYEEEE. Complete variable domain (other parts from reference TRBV5-6 and TRBJ1-2): DAGVTQSPTHLIKTRGQQVTLRCSPKSGHDTVSWYQQALGQGPQFIFQYYEEEERQRGNFPDRFSGHQFPNYSSELNVNALLLGDSALYLCASSLAPGVNYGYTFGSGTRLTVV.